One and the same sample provided the 19 T cell receptor beta chains below, sequenced in a study of early stage breast cancer tumors. The method was immunoSEQ multiplex PCR; TCRdb's version includes in-frame clones alone and lacks a portion of them. The repertoire holds about 70,000 clones, with around 80% as singletons. The sample was blood. The receptors stem from a person in their 40s with breast cancer.

The J gene is TRBJ1-5, the V gene TRBV29-1; D gene unclear. This CDR3 region has 15 residues. Germline V gives CDR1 SQVTM, CDR2 ANQGSEA. V lost 6 bases to trimming and J lost 2 bases, with 17 bases between them. DNA of the CDR3: TGCAGCGTGAGTGATGGGTTCTTGGGCAATCAGCCCCAGCATTTT. Translating gives CSVSDGFLGNQPQHF.

The chain employs TRBV7-2 and TRBJ2-3; D gene unclear. V lost 1 base and J lost 4, with 6 bases in between. Germline V CDR1 and CDR2: SGHTA, FQGNSA. This CDR3 is 13 amino acids long. CDR3 nucleotides: TGTGCCAGCAGCTTAGACGGCCCAGATACGCAGTATTTT. Translation gives CASSLDGPDTQYF.

The rearrangement links TRBV19 to TRBJ1-5; D is unclear. Trimming took off 3 bases at V and 1 base at J, with 19 bases between the two ends. Germline loops: CDR1 LNHDA, CDR2 SQIVND (reference sequence). The CDR3 is 18 residues long. CDR3 sequence (DNA): TGTGCCAGTAGTATCACCTTGATACAGACTTCAAGCAATCAGCCCCAGCATTTT. Its protein product is CASSITLIQTSSNQPQHF.

The count of this clone is one. The chain links TRBV7-8 to TRBJ2-1; no clear D gene. Trimming removed 1 base at V and 3 bases at J, with 7 bases between. The CDR3 sequence is 14 residues long. Germline CDR1 is SGHVS and CDR2 is FQNEAQ. In DNA, the CDR3 is TGTGCCAGCAGCTTAGGGATTGGCTACAATGAGCAGTTCTTC. Residues: CASSLGIGYNEQFF.

In its sample, this clone was seen a few times. The V and J genes are TRBV27 and TRBJ2-3, with a possible D match to TRBD2 (5 bases). The CDR3 contains 15 residues. Germline CDR1 reads MNHEY; CDR2 reads SMNVEV (reference sequence). V gave up 2 bases and J gave up 5 bases, with 14 bases separating them. As DNA, the CDR3 is TGTGCCAGCAGTTTAGGTCTCCGGGGTTTAGATACGCAGTATTTT. Translating gives CASSLGLRGLDTQYF.

This clone was counted once. The V call is TRBV19, the J call TRBJ2-2; D call uncertain. CDR3 size: 14 residues. Germline values: CDR1 LNHDA, CDR2 SQIVND (reference sequence). The V and J ends lost 1 base and 5 bases respectively, with 8 bases between them. CDR3 sequence reads: CASSIVAITGELFF. The CDR3 coding sequence is TGTGCCAGTAGTATAGTAGCTATTACCGGGGAGCTGTTTTTT.

The chain joins TRBV28 to TRBJ2-7, with D tentatively TRBD1 (5 bases). The CDR3 is 12 amino acids. V shed 7 bases and J shed 7 bases, with 14 bases lying between them. CDR1 and CDR2 from the germline V gene are MDHEN and SYDVKM. The DNA for the CDR3 is TGTGCCAGCAATCTCCAGGGTGGGGAGCAGTACTTC. Its translation: CASNLQGGEQYF.

The chain carries TRBV7-3 and TRBJ2-5; a possible D gene is TRBD2 (5 bases). The CDR3 runs 14 residues. V lost 2 bases and J 3 bases, leaving 10 bases between the germline ends. The germline V gene encodes CDR1 SGHTA and CDR2 FQGTGA. Here the CDR3 DNA reads TGTGCCAGCAGCTTAGGCGGGTGGGAAGAGACCCAGTACTTC. Encoded protein: CASSLGGWEETQYF.

V is TRBV19 and J is TRBJ1-1; the D gene is possibly TRBD1 (5 bases). V was clipped by 5 bases and J by 2 bases, with 9 bases between them. The CDR3 spans 13 residues. Germline V gives CDR1 LNHDA, CDR2 SQIVND (reference sequence). CDR3 DNA sequence: TGTGCCAGTAGTGCAGGGATAAACACTGAAGCTTTCTTT. This codes for CASSAGINTEAFF. Complete variable domain (other parts from reference TRBV19 and TRBJ1-1): DGGITQSPKYLFRKEGQNVTLSCEQNLNHDAMYWYRQDPGQGLRLIYYSQIVNDFQKGDIAEGYSVSREKKESFPLTVTSAQKNPTAFYLCASSAGINTEAFFGQGTRLTVV.

V and J are TRBV7-8 and TRBJ1-1, with TRBD1 identical over 7 bases. V shed 4 bases and J 1 base; nucleotides not matched to a gene: 0. Per germline, CDR1 SGHVS and CDR2 FQNEAQ. The CDR3 has 13 residues. The chain's CDR3 is CASSWTGNTEAFF. CDR3 coding DNA: TGTGCCAGCAGCTGGACAGGGAACACTGAAGCTTTCTTT.

The chain joins TRBV2 to TRBJ2-7; 7 bases fit TRBD1. The CDR3 loop spans 15 amino acids. The trim removed 6 bases at V and 2 bases at J, leaving 10 bases unmatched. CDR1 is SNHLY and CDR2 is FYNNEI in the germline V gene. CDR3 coding DNA: TGTGCCAGCAGGAATCCGGGACAGAAGGCCTACGAGCAGTACTTC. Its protein product is CASRNPGQKAYEQYF.

This chain links TRBV30 with TRBJ2-3, with D unclear. The CDR3 length is 12 residues. V was cut by 3 bases and J by 8 bases, with 12 bases left in between. Germline assignment: CDR1 GTSNPN and CDR2 SVGIG (reference sequence). CDR3 in DNA: TGTGCCTGGAGCAAAGAAGGGTCTACGCAGTATTTT. Its translation is CAWSKEGSTQYF.

CDR3 sequence: CASSLGGQLTEAFF. CDR3 bases: TGTGCCAGCAGCTTAGGGGGACAGCTAACTGAAGCTTTCTTT. The chain is built from TRBV11-2 and TRBJ1-1, with 7 bases identical to TRBD1. In germline, CDR1 is SGHAT, CDR2 FQNNGV. Trimming removed 1 base from V and 5 bases from J; junction bases left unmatched: 4. This CDR3 has 14 amino acids.

This clone was seen a few times. This chain connects TRBV7-9 to TRBJ2-7, with 11 bases aligning to TRBD2. Germline V CDR1 and CDR2: SEHNR, FQNEAQ (reference sequence). The J segment lost 6 bases and the V segment lost 5 bases, leaving 9 bases of the junction unmatched. This CDR3 region has 15 residues. The CDR3 reads CASSPTLAGVSEQYF. The DNA of the CDR3 is TGTGCCAGCAGCCCCACACTAGCGGGAGTCTCCGAGCAGTACTTC.

The chain employs TRBV10-3 and TRBJ2-3, with D perhaps given as TRBD1 or TRBD2 (5 bases each). This CDR3 has 16 amino acids. V lost 11 bases and J 4 bases, leaving 25 bases between the germline ends. The germline V gene has CDR1 ENHRY and CDR2 SYGVKD. CDR3 sequence reads: CAASGRPEGFSDTQYF. CDR3 in DNA: TGTGCCGCGTCGGGGCGCCCCGAGGGATTTTCAGATACGCAGTATTTT.

J is TRBJ1-2 and V is TRBV28; 8 bases align to TRBD1. The V and J ends lost 2 bases and 4 bases, in that order; junction bases with no gene match: 3. Germline CDR1 reads MDHEN; CDR2 reads SYDVKM. The CDR3 sequence is 14 residues long. CDR3 region: CASSLGQGGYGYTF. DNA for the CDR3: TGTGCCAGCAGTTTAGGACAGGGAGGCTATGGCTACACCTTC.

This clone was counted between two and nine times. J is TRBJ2-5 and V is TRBV6-1; 8 bases map to TRBD2. This CDR3 is built from 16 residues. The ends lost 1 base at V and 5 bases at J; junction bases unmatched: 9. Germline V gives CDR1 MNHNS, CDR2 SASEGT. The CDR3 DNA reads as TGTGCCAGCAGTGAAGGTCAGCGGGGGCTAGGGGAGACCCAGTACTTC. Protein sequence: CASSEGQRGLGETQYF.

The chain joins TRBV5-1 to TRBJ2-5, with 9 bases that match TRBD2. CDR1 SGHRS and CDR2 YFSETQ come from the germline V gene. This CDR3 comprises 16 residues. With V trimmed by 2 bases and J by 1 base, 6 bases remained unmatched. CDR3 coding DNA: TGCGCCAGCAGCTTAGGTAGCGGGGGAGTCCAAGAGACCCAGTACTTC. Its translation: CASSLGSGGVQETQYF.

This clone was seen a few times. The chain has TRBV10-3 and TRBJ2-1; 11 bases align to TRBD2. Germline CDR1 is ENHRY and CDR2 is SYGVKD. The CDR3 extends over 16 amino acids. V was pared by 7 bases and J by 0 bases, with 5 bases of the junction left unmatched. The CDR3 reads CAIKGTSGSSYNEQFF. In nucleotides, the CDR3 is TGTGCCATCAAGGGGACTAGCGGTAGCTCCTACAATGAGCAGTTCTTC.